This T cell receptor beta chain was captured by sequencing in a study of T cells expressing NK-cell markers. Study findings and constraints: NKG2C+ dominant clonotype frequencies in 5 or 6 donors were about 1.0-7.5% of CD8+ T cells.

CDR3 length: 13 amino acids. The germline V gene encodes CDR1 SNHLY and CDR2 FYNNEI. Regarding this clonotype: Its specificity is not known.

For TCR beta, cDNA was produced by 5'RACE template switching with UMIs. TCRdb re-called the 5' RACE reads; one entry per CDR3 protein, DNA not given. The sample holds a few hundred thousand distinct CDR3 sequences. This TCR was recovered from a man between 18 and 69 years old in good health. The chain is built from TRBV2 and TRBJ2-7; without DNA, the TCRdb call of TRBD2 cannot be checked. The specimen sequenced was blood T cells: a sorted CD56 or NKG2C T cell subset, CD4+ or CD8+ T cells, or bulk PBMC T cells (not recorded which). This CDR3 reads CASSEESRGEQYF.